A selection of T cell receptor beta chains follows, all from one sample in a study of graft-versus-host responses after intestinal transplantation. Data came from immunoSEQ multiplex PCR; TCRdb stores just in-frame clones and leaves some out. The table lists 95,000 to 150,000 clones, approximately 95% of them singletons. The antigens of these receptors remain unknown. The sequences come from unstimulated CD8+ T cells sorted from spleen or lymph node cells, collected before intestinal transplant. These receptors were obtained from a human donor who received an intestinal transplant. Each CDR3 is given with its conserved first and last residue. The D gene is left open where the match is weak. Clone size appears in some rows only: once, few, many, or a class for an expanded clone.

d_call	j_call	clone_size	v_call	cdr3_aa	cdr3_nt
.	TRBJ2-7	.	TRBV9	CASSVSQRATYEQYF	TGTGCCAGCAGCGTATCCCAGCGGGCAACCTACGAGCAGTACTTC
TRBD1	TRBJ1-5	.	TRBV7-9	CASMPSPGQGASNQPQHF	TGTGCCAGCATGCCCTCTCCGGGACAGGGGGCGAGCAATCAGCCCCAGCATTTT
.	TRBJ1-2	once	TRBV28	CASSTYRVKDGYTF	TGTGCCAGCAGTACGTACAGGGTCAAGGATGGCTACACCTTC
.	TRBJ2-7	.	TRBV2	CASGRTRNPYEQYF	TGTGCCAGCGGTCGGACCAGAAACCCCTACGAGCAGTACTTC
.	TRBJ2-7	.	TRBV28	CASSLRAVYEQYF	TGTGCCAGCAGTTTGAGGGCGGTCTACGAGCAGTACTTC
.	TRBJ2-7	.	TRBV28	CASSPPTSSYEQYF	TGTGCCAGCAGCCCCCCAACCAGCTCCTACGAGCAGTACTTC
.	TRBJ2-7	.	TRBV5-1	CASSLELRGDEQYF	TGCGCCAGCAGCTTGGAGTTGAGGGGTGACGAGCAGTACTTC
.	TRBJ1-1	once	TRBV28	CASSSPPVMGMNTEAFF	TGTGCCAGCAGTTCCCCCCCCGTTATGGGAATGAACACTGAAGCTTTCTTT
.	TRBJ2-1	.	TRBV27	CASSPLLTGYYNEQFF	TGTGCCAGCAGTCCCCTTCTGACGGGATATTACAATGAGCAGTTCTTC
TRBD1	TRBJ2-3	.	TRBV28	CASSLRQGASTDTQYF	TGTGCCAGCAGTCTAAGACAGGGGGCTTCCACAGATACGCAGTATTTT
.	TRBJ2-3	.	TRBV5-4	CASSLGPPGASTDTQYF	TGTGCCAGCAGCTTGGGTCCCCCGGGGGCTAGCACAGATACGCAGTATTTT
TRBD2	TRBJ2-1	.	TRBV13	CASSLPTSREQFF	TGTGCCAGCAGCTTACCGACTAGCCGAGAGCAGTTCTTC
TRBD1	TRBJ2-7	.	TRBV4-1	CASSQGQGSPYEQYF	TGCGCCAGCAGCCAAGGACAGGGATCCCCCTACGAGCAGTACTTC
.	TRBJ2-5	.	TRBV6-5	CASSYDIGRETQYF	TGTGCCAGCAGCTACGATATTGGGCGGGAGACCCAGTACTTC